The 18 T cell receptor beta chains given below trace back to one sample, sequenced in a study of metastatic and nonmetastatic thyroid tumors. TCRdb re-called clones via MiXCR from the PCR reads. The repertoire holds roughly 30,000 clones, with around 32% as singletons. Before thyroid surgery, none of the patients had received any treatment. What was sequenced was blood. The receptors derive from a female donor with papillary thyroid cancer or a benign thyroid nodule (not recorded which). Some clones in this sample may be carry-over from other donors' samples.

This sequence joins TRBV20-1 and TRBJ1-6; D is possibly TRBD1 (5 bases). Trimming cost V 6 bases and J 7 bases, with 22 bases left between them. Germline V gives CDR1 DFQATT, CDR2 SNEGSKA (reference sequence). The CDR3 has 16 amino acids. CDR3 protein: CSASRAGGGGNSPLHF. Written as DNA, the CDR3 is TGCAGTGCCAGCAGGGCGGGGGGAGGAGGGAATTCACCCCTCCACTTT.

Of note for this clone: Without the conserved terminal phenylalanine or tryptophan, this CDR3 likely stems from a read error. This chain uses TRBV28 with TRBJ1-1; a possible D gene is TRBD1 (6 bases). Germline CDR1 is MDHEN and CDR2 is SYDVKM. The CDR3 runs 15 residues. The CDR3 sequence is CASSSPGATNPEAFI. The DNA of the CDR3 is TGTGCCAGCAGTTCCCCGGGGGCGACGAACCCTGAAGCTTTCATA.

The gene calls are TRBV2 and TRBJ2-1; D gene ambiguous. Germline CDR1 is SNHLY and CDR2 is FYNNEI. V gave up 0 bases and J gave up 2 bases, with 8 bases separating them. The CDR3 contains 15 residues. The CDR3 protein is CASSEALWPYNEQFF. CDR3 coding DNA: TGTGCCAGCAGTGAAGCGCTTTGGCCCTACAATGAGCAGTTCTTC.

This clone was counted once. Relative to the germline gene, one junction end is altered; a read error may explain this. The chain combines TRBV9 with TRBJ2-6, with 15 bases lining up with TRBD2. The CDR3 is made up of 17 amino acids. Germline lookup yields CDR1 SGDLS and CDR2 YYNGEE. The CDR3 DNA is TGTTCCAGCAGAGGACTAGCGGGAGGGTCCGGGGCCAACGTCCTGACTTTC. Protein sequence: CSSRGLAGGSGANVLTF.

Remarks on this clone: At one boundary the junction diverges from the germline segment, which might be a read error. The chain joins TRBV11-2 to TRBJ2-2; 11 bases align to TRBD2. The CDR3 length is 19 residues. Germline CDR1 and CDR2: SGHAT and FQNNGV. The CDR3 is CASCLRPPGLAAGDGELFF. Written as DNA, the CDR3 is TGTGCCAGCTGCTTACGGCCCCCGGGACTAGCGGCAGGGGACGGGGAGCTGTTTTTT.

This clone has at least ten counts. The chain links TRBV6-1 to TRBJ2-5; a possible D gene is TRBD2 (6 bases). The CDR3 totals 17 residues. The ends were cut back, 6 bases at V and 3 bases at J, with 23 bases in the middle. CDR1 and CDR2 (germline): MNHNS, SASEGT. CDR3: CASRAQRVDRIKETQYF. The DNA of the CDR3 is TGTGCCAGCAGAGCCCAGCGGGTAGACAGAATAAAAGAGACCCAGTACTTC.

To note about this clone: Germline is not matched at one junction end, which may reflect a read error. The J gene is TRBJ1-2, the V gene TRBV7-9; D is possibly TRBD1 (6 bases). The CDR3 has 15 residues. Germline V CDR1 and CDR2: SEHNR, FQNEAQ (reference sequence). The CDR3: CVSSLSGQWRDGYTF. The DNA of the CDR3 is TGTGTCAGCAGCTTATCCGGACAGTGGAGAGATGGCTACACCTTT.

This rearrangement joins TRBV5-6 to TRBJ2-7, with 8 bases that match TRBD2. V was clipped by 6 bases and J by 2 bases; unmatched bases: 10. CDR3 length equals 15 residues. Germline CDR1 reads SGHDT; CDR2 reads YYEEEE. CDR3 coding DNA: TGTGCCAGCACCACGGGAAGCGGGGGCCCCTACGAGCAGTACTTC. Translated, it gives CASTTGSGGPYEQYF.

This clone has at least ten counts. The J gene is TRBJ1-1, the V gene TRBV7-9; D not certain. This CDR3 contains 12 residues. Germline V CDR1 and CDR2: SEHNR, FQNEAQ (reference sequence). Trimming took off 4 bases at V and 1 base at J, with 4 bases between the two ends. The CDR3 DNA follows: TGTGCCAGCAGCTCGCAGAACACTGAAGCTTTCTTT. This codes for CASSSQNTEAFF.

This clone was recorded at least ten times. The rearrangement uses TRBV20-1 and TRBJ2-1; D remains ambiguous. Germline V gene data show CDR1 as DFQATT and CDR2 as SNEGSKA (reference sequence). This CDR3 spans 14 amino acids. V was trimmed by 4 bases and J by 4 bases, leaving 14 bases between them. CDR3 protein: CSAISPGVYNEQFF. DNA of the CDR3: TGCAGTGCTATTAGCCCTGGGGTTTACAATGAGCAGTTCTTC.

The chain has TRBV30 and TRBJ1-1, with D uncertain. Per germline, CDR1 GTSNPN and CDR2 SVGIG (reference sequence). The V end was cut by 4 bases, the J end by 4 bases, with 7 bases between. This CDR3 has 11 residues. In DNA form, the CDR3 reads TGTGCCTGGAAGAAGAGCACTGAAGCTTTCTTT. Translating it yields CAWKKSTEAFF.

This clone was picked up many times. This rearrangement joins TRBV24-1 to TRBJ2-5; perhaps TRBD2 as D (6 bases). Trimming took off 4 bases at V and 5 bases at J, with 16 bases between the two ends. Looked up from germline, CDR1 is KGHDR and CDR2 is SFDVKD. CDR3 length: 15 residues. The CDR3 DNA is TGTGCCACCAGTGAAACCTCGACTAGTTTGGAGACCCAGTACTTC. It specifies CATSETSTSLETQYF.

There are a few counts of this clone. J is TRBJ1-5 and V is TRBV28; TRBD1 might be the D (6 bases). V was cut by 3 bases and J by 2 bases, with 8 bases left in between. The CDR3 is made up of 14 amino acids. The germline CDR1 and CDR2 sequences are MDHEN and SYDVKM. The CDR3 DNA follows: TGTGCCAGCAGTTTCGCAGGGGGCAATCAGCCCCAGCATTTT. It translates to CASSFAGGNQPQHF.

This clone was recorded at least ten times. The rearrangement uses TRBV18 and TRBJ2-7; possible D gene TRBD2, 7 bases. Germline V gives CDR1 KGHSH, CDR2 LQKENI. The CDR3 length is 14 residues. V was clipped by 6 bases and J by 5 bases, with 17 bases between them. The CDR3 DNA follows: TGTGCCAGCTCCCTTTTGGGGGGGCAGGACGAGCAGTACTTC. Its protein is CASSLLGGQDEQYF.

This clone was seen at least ten times. Other DNA sequences from this sample encode an identical CDR3 as well. The chain couples TRBV28 to TRBJ2-6; D remains unclear. This CDR3 comprises 16 residues. V was shortened by 5 bases and J by 0 bases, with 11 bases between the two germline ends. The germline CDR1 and CDR2 sequences are MDHEN and SYDVKM. CDR3: CASSPLQISGANVLTF. CDR3 bases: TGTGCCAGCAGTCCCCTACAGATCTCTGGGGCCAACGTCCTGACTTTC.

This clone was counted at least ten times. This rearrangement joins TRBV5-1 to TRBJ1-2; D uncertain. The germline V gene encodes CDR1 SGHRS and CDR2 YFSETQ. The CDR3 totals 13 residues. The germline V and J ends were trimmed by 0 bases and 6 bases, with 9 bases remaining between them. This chain's CDR3 is CASSLEWADGYTF. In DNA form, the CDR3 reads TGCGCCAGCAGCTTGGAATGGGCGGATGGCTACACCTTC.

This clone was detected many times. The chain joins TRBV27 to TRBJ2-7; the match to TRBD2 covers 10 bases. This CDR3 region has 15 residues. Trimming cost V 6 bases and J 0 bases; bases outside gene matches: 5. Germline V gene sequence: CDR1 MNHEY, CDR2 SMNVEV (reference sequence). This chain's CDR3 is CASREAGGISYEQYF. DNA for the CDR3: TGTGCCAGCAGGGAAGCGGGAGGGATCTCCTACGAGCAGTACTTC.

This clone was detected a few times. This chain uses TRBV5-4 with TRBJ1-6; D might be TRBD1 (5 bases). The ends were cut back, 1 base at V and 7 bases at J, with 18 bases in the middle. This CDR3 has 17 residues. The V gene's germline CDR1 is SGHNT and CDR2 YYREEE (reference sequence). The CDR3 loop is CASSLYAGPSFNSPLHF. CDR3 sequence (DNA): TGTGCCAGCAGCTTGTACGCAGGGCCCTCGTTCAATTCACCCCTCCACTTT.